One sample yielded the 26 T cell receptor beta chains listed below, sequenced in a study of OX40 agonist ivuxolimab in advanced cancers. Sequencing was performed with immunoSEQ multiplex PCR; in TCRdb, only in-frame clones are kept and a portion is missing. The sample shows 50,000 to 75,000 clones, around 79% of them seen only once. This sample comprised CD4+ or CD8+ T cells sorted from blood, obtained in a trial of the OX40 agonist ivuxolimab. The receptors originated from an adult with an advanced solid tumor such as melanoma, head and neck, liver or kidney cancer.

The CDR3 loop is CASSLDRSTDTQYF. The DNA for the CDR3 is TGTGCCAGCAGTCTGGACAGGAGCACAGATACGCAGTATTTT. The chain recombines TRBV2 with TRBJ2-3; the match to TRBD1 covers 7 bases. The CDR3 runs 14 residues. The V segment lost 5 bases and the J segment 0 bases; nucleotides outside the gene matches: 2. Germline V gene data show CDR1 as SNHLY and CDR2 as FYNNEI.

This chain uses TRBV5-1 with TRBJ2-7; 8 bases fit TRBD1. CDR3 length: 12 residues. V dropped 4 bases and J dropped 4; count of bases not matched to a gene: 1. Germline loops: CDR1 SGHRS, CDR2 YFSETQ. The DNA of the CDR3 is TGCGCCAGCAGCGGACAGGGTTACGAGCAGTACTTC. Residues: CASSGQGYEQYF.

This clone is a singleton in its sample. The CDR3 loop is CASSGAPGRTNTEAFF. Written as DNA, the CDR3 is TGTGCCAGCAGTGGGGCACCGGGACGTACGAACACTGAAGCTTTCTTT. The genes are TRBV6-1 and TRBJ1-1; tentative D call: TRBD1 (5 bases). The CDR3 loop spans 16 amino acids. V gave up 4 bases and J gave up 1 base, with 16 bases separating them. Germline V gene data show CDR1 as MNHNS and CDR2 as SASEGT.

This clone has only one observation. This rearrangement joins TRBV6-1 to TRBJ2-3, with 7 bases fitting TRBD1. V gave up 4 bases and J gave up 0 bases; unmatched junction bases: 10. This CDR3 comprises 17 residues. The germline V gene has CDR1 MNHNS and CDR2 SASEGT. For the CDR3, the DNA is TGTGCCAGCAGTGTACTGATCCCGGGACAGAGCACAGATACGCAGTATTTT. Its translation is CASSVLIPGQSTDTQYF.

This clone showed up just once. This chain links TRBV7-3 with TRBJ2-5, with 8 bases fitting TRBD1. In germline, CDR1 is SGHTA, CDR2 FQGTGA. The ends lost 5 bases at V and 4 bases at J; junction bases unmatched: 3. The CDR3 contains 13 residues. CDR3 DNA: TGTGCCAGCAGCAGGACAGGGTTAGAGACCCAGTACTTC. Translating it yields CASSRTGLETQYF.

V and J are TRBV5-1 and TRBJ1-2; 12 bases are a match to TRBD1. The CDR3 covers 15 residues. Trimming removed 3 bases from V and 8 bases from J; junction bases left unmatched: 8. Germline V gene sequence: CDR1 SGHRS, CDR2 YFSETQ. The CDR3 loop is CASSSAPGQGAGYTF. Written as DNA, the CDR3 is TGCGCCAGCAGCTCCGCACCGGGACAGGGGGCCGGCTACACCTTC. Combining the CDR3 with reference TRBV5-1 and TRBJ1-2 gives the whole variable domain KAGVTQTPRYLIKTRGQQVTLSCSPISGHRSVSWYQQTPGQGLQFLFEYFSETQRNKGNFPGRFSGRQFSNSRSEMNVSTLELGDSALYLCASSSAPGQGAGYTFGSGTRLTVV.

The chain has TRBV20-1 and TRBJ1-2; D ambiguous. Per germline, CDR1 DFQATT and CDR2 SNEGSKA (reference sequence). V was trimmed by 3 bases and J by 4 bases, leaving 6 bases between them. The length of the CDR3 is 11 residues. As DNA, the CDR3 is TGCAGTGCTAGTCCTGGCTATGGCTACACCTTC. It codes for CSASPGYGYTF.

Details on this clone: The junction differs from germline at one of its ends, possibly a read error. Other DNA sequences of this sample code for an identical CDR3. V gene TRBV5-1 combines with J gene TRBJ2-5; 9 bases are a match to TRBD2. The CDR3 runs to 15 residues. Germline V gene data show CDR1 as SGHRS and CDR2 as YFSETQ. The CDR3 loop is CASSWGTSTQETQYF. CDR3 DNA: TGTGCCAGCAGCTGGGGGACTAGCACCCAAGAGACCCAGTACTTC.

The V and J genes are TRBV6-1 and TRBJ1-1; D might be TRBD1 (5 bases). The germline CDR1 and CDR2 sequences are MNHNS and SASEGT. This CDR3 is built from 14 residues. The ends were cut back, 4 bases at V and 3 bases at J, with 12 bases in the middle. The CDR3 bases are TGTGCCAGCAGTGCTAAGGGCAGGGACACTGAAGCTTTCTTT. Its translation: CASSAKGRDTEAFF.

The chain has TRBV4-1 and TRBJ2-1, with a tentative D call TRBD2 (5 bases). V was clipped by 4 bases and J by 10 bases, with 11 bases between them. This CDR3 contains 12 residues. Germline-derived CDR1 and CDR2 are MGHRA and YSYEKL. The CDR3 is CASSPRAGEQFF. The CDR3 DNA follows: TGCGCCAGCAGCCCAAGGGCGGGCGAGCAGTTCTTC.

V is TRBV27 and J is TRBJ2-7, with D possibly TRBD1 on 5 matching bases. The CDR3 loop spans 14 amino acids. The germline V and J ends were trimmed by 6 bases and 0 bases, with 12 bases remaining between them. The germline V gene encodes CDR1 MNHEY and CDR2 SMNVEV (reference sequence). The CDR3 loop is CASSPQGSSYEQYF. CDR3 in DNA: TGTGCCAGCAGCCCCCAGGGTAGCTCCTACGAGCAGTACTTC.

The chain is built from TRBV2 and TRBJ2-5; weak D call: TRBD2 (5 bases). The ends were cut back, 6 bases at V and 4 bases at J, with 12 bases in the middle. Germline CDR1 reads SNHLY; CDR2 reads FYNNEI. The CDR3 contains 13 residues. The chain's CDR3 is CASRSGNGETQYF. CDR3 bases: TGTGCCAGCAGGTCGGGGAATGGAGAGACCCAGTACTTC.

Regarding this clone: Other DNA sequences in this specimen translate into the identical CDR3. The chain employs TRBV27 and TRBJ2-7, with D perhaps assigned TRBD1 or TRBD2 (5 bases each). Germline V gene data show CDR1 as MNHEY and CDR2 as SMNVEV (reference sequence). The CDR3 consists of 15 residues. The germline V and J ends were trimmed by 3 bases and 4 bases, with 16 bases remaining between them. The CDR3: CASSFSGQGWYEQYF. Written as DNA, the CDR3 is TGTGCCAGCAGTTTCTCGGGGCAGGGTTGGTACGAGCAGTACTTC.

V is TRBV29-1 and J is TRBJ2-7, with 8 nucleotides matching TRBD2. The CDR3 has 13 residues. Germline V gives CDR1 SQVTM, CDR2 ANQGSEA. The ends lost 6 bases at V and 4 bases at J; junction bases unmatched: 8. CDR3 in amino acids: CSVAGTSGYEQYF. CDR3 nucleotide sequence: TGCAGCGTAGCCGGCACTAGCGGTTACGAGCAGTACTTC.

This clone has just a few counts. The junction departs from germline at one end; a sequencing error may be responsible. This chain joins TRBV30 and TRBJ1-1; D not certain. This CDR3 has 11 residues. CDR1 and CDR2 (germline): GTSNPN, SVGIG (reference sequence). The CDR3 region is CAWSVNSEAFF. CDR3 sequence (DNA): TGTGCCTGGAGTGTGAACAGTGAAGCTTTCTTT.

The V and J genes are TRBV28 and TRBJ2-1, with TRBD2 matching over 7 bases. With V trimmed by 5 bases and J by 15 bases, 10 bases remained unmatched. Germline-derived CDR1 and CDR2 are MDHEN and SYDVKM. The CDR3 sequence is 12 residues long. As DNA, the CDR3 is TGTGCCAGCAGTCTACTGGGGGGGTCGGGGTTCTTC. Its protein product is CASSLLGGSGFF.

V and J are TRBV7-9 and TRBJ2-1, with 8 bases fitting TRBD2. With 10 bases clipped from V and 7 bases from J, the junction kept 9 bases outside the gene matches. The CDR3 is made up of 13 amino acids. Germline loops: CDR1 SEHNR, CDR2 FQNEAQ (reference sequence). CDR3 residues: CATTREGQNEQFF. In DNA form, the CDR3 reads TGTGCCACCACACGGGAGGGCCAGAATGAGCAGTTCTTC. Looking up the rest from reference TRBV7-9 and TRBJ2-1 gives the full variable domain: DTGVSQNPRHKITKRGQNVTFRCDPISEHNRLYWYRQTLGQGPEFLTYFQNEAQLEKSRLLSDRFSAERPKGSFSTLEIQRTEQGDSAMYLCATTREGQNEQFFGPGTRLTVL.

This clone was picked up one time. This chain joins TRBV10-1 and TRBJ1-3; the D is unclear. The germline CDR1 and CDR2 sequences are WNHNN and SYGVQD (reference sequence). The CDR3 contains 14 residues. The V end lost 3 bases, the J end lost 0 bases, and 6 bases lay between the germline ends. CDR3 DNA: TGCGCCAGCAGTGACGGTCTCTCTGGAAACACCATATATTTT. Its protein product is CASSDGLSGNTIYF.

The chain employs TRBV5-1 and TRBJ1-2; D remains unclear. Germline CDR1 reads SGHRS; CDR2 reads YFSETQ. The CDR3 sequence is 14 residues long. V lost 0 bases to trimming and J lost 2 bases, with 8 bases between them. This chain's CDR3 is CASSLGGANYGYTF. The CDR3 DNA sequence: TGCGCCAGCAGCTTGGGGGGAGCAAACTATGGCTACACCTTC.

This clone appeared a single time. The chain employs TRBV19 and TRBJ1-2, with a tentative D call TRBD1 (6 bases). The CDR3 is 16 residues long. V was pared by 5 bases and J by 0 bases, with 16 bases between. The germline CDR1 and CDR2 sequences are LNHDA and SQIVND (reference sequence). The CDR3 here is CASSPLDSASNYGYTF. The CDR3 bases are TGTGCCAGTAGTCCCTTGGACAGCGCCTCTAACTATGGCTACACCTTC.

This clone occurred a few times. The CDR3 region has the DNA TGCGCCAGCACCACAGGGGTTGGGACAGATACGCAGTATTTT. It specifies CASTTGVGTDTQYF. The chain uses TRBV5-1 and TRBJ2-3; 7 nucleotides line up with TRBD1. Looked up from germline, CDR1 is SGHRS and CDR2 is YFSETQ. The length of the CDR3 is 14 residues. V lost 6 bases and J lost 3; bases outside the gene matches: 7.

The chain carries TRBV7-3 and TRBJ2-2; D is uncertain. CDR1 SGHTA and CDR2 FQGTGA come from the germline V gene. This CDR3 spans 14 amino acids. The germline V and J ends were trimmed by 5 bases and 0 bases, with 7 bases remaining between them. CDR3 DNA sequence: TGTGCCAGCAGCCCACAGACGAACACCGGGGAGCTGTTTTTT. Translation gives CASSPQTNTGELFF.

The V call is TRBV7-2, the J call TRBJ2-3; 11 bases map to TRBD2. V gave up 3 bases and J gave up 6 bases; unmatched junction bases: 8. The germline V gene encodes CDR1 SGHTA and CDR2 FQGNSA. The CDR3 is made up of 16 amino acids. The CDR3 reads CASSLRLAGLTDTQYF. CDR3 nucleotides: TGTGCCAGCAGCTTGAGACTAGCGGGACTCACCGATACGCAGTATTTT.

Turning to this clone: The sample carries other DNA sequences with the same CDR3. The V call is TRBV28, the J call TRBJ2-3; D unresolved. This CDR3 has 12 residues. Germline V gene sequence: CDR1 MDHEN, CDR2 SYDVKM. V gave up 5 bases and J gave up 0 bases, with 3 bases separating them. The CDR3 sequence: CASSPSTDTQYF. As DNA, the CDR3 is TGTGCCAGCAGTCCCAGCACAGATACGCAGTATTTT. Full variable domain (outside the CDR3, taken from reference TRBV28 and TRBJ2-3): DVKVTQSSRYLVKRTGEKVFLECVQDMDHENMFWYRQDPGLGLRLIYFSYDVKMKEKGDIPEGYSVSREKKERFSLILESASTNQTSMYLCASSPSTDTQYFGPGTRLTVL.

The J gene is TRBJ1-2, the V gene TRBV6-9; 7 positions match TRBD1. The germline CDR1 and CDR2 sequences are MNHGY and SVAAGI. This CDR3 spans 15 amino acids. The J segment lost 5 bases and the V segment lost 3 bases, leaving 9 bases of the junction unmatched. The DNA of the CDR3 is TGTGCCAGCAGTTACTCCCCGACAGGGTTATATGGCTACACCTTC. It translates to CASSYSPTGLYGYTF.

This clone was detected a few times. The chain carries TRBV5-1 and TRBJ2-7, with 8 positions matching TRBD1. Germline V gene lookup returns CDR1 SGHRS and CDR2 YFSETQ. CDR3 size: 14 residues. The V and J ends lost 3 bases and 4 bases, in that order; junction bases with no gene match: 6. CDR3 in DNA: TGCGCCAGCAGCTCAGACAGGGGCGGTTACGAGCAGTACTTC. Protein product: CASSSDRGGYEQYF.